This is a list of T cell receptor beta chains from one sample in a study of shared clonotypes between healthy human individuals. Here immunoSEQ multiplex PCR was the method, and the copy in TCRdb shows in-frame clones only, minus some. The sample has around 550,000 clones, approximately 95% seen once. Sequencing was carried out using naive CD4+ T cells sorted from blood. The receptors come from a woman aged 25 to 45 in good health. Both conserved end residues are part of each CDR3. D genes are given only for firm matches. Rows may omit the clone size; those that give it use once, few, many or a size class.

CASSDSGSTDTQYF	TGTGCCAGCAGTGATAGCGGGAGCACAGATACGCAGTATTTT	14	TRBD2	TRBJ2-3	TRBV28	-
CASSGAGGGNQPQHF	TGTGCCAGCAGTGGGGCTGGGGGTGGCAATCAGCCCCAGCATTTT	15	-	TRBJ1-5	TRBV6-5	-
CASSPPTYEQYF	TGTGCCAGCAGCCCTCCGACTTACGAGCAGTACTTC	12	-	TRBJ2-7	TRBV28	-
CASSLAGSTSYEQYF	TGTGCCAGCAGCTTGGCCGGGAGTACGTCCTACGAGCAGTACTTC	15	-	TRBJ2-7	TRBV5-4	-
CASSLEPQTSTDTQYF	TGTGCCAGCAGCTTGGAACCGCAGACTAGCACAGATACGCAGTATTTT	16	-	TRBJ2-3	TRBV5-4	-
CASSPGGIPNYEQYF	TGTGCCAGCAGTCCAGGGGGTATCCCTAATTACGAGCAGTACTTC	15	TRBD1	TRBJ2-7	TRBV6-1	-
CASSKRTPSSYEQYF	TGTGCCAGCAGTAAAAGGACACCCAGCTCCTACGAGCAGTACTTC	15	-	TRBJ2-7	TRBV6-5	-
CASSLTTWTGNTEAFF	TGTGCCAGCAGCTTAACCACTTGGACAGGGAACACTGAAGCTTTCTTT	16	TRBD1	TRBJ1-1	TRBV11-2	-
CASSLHGTGYNEQFF	TGTGCCAGCAGTCTCCACGGGACAGGGTACAATGAGCAGTTCTTC	15	TRBD1	TRBJ2-1	TRBV28	-
CASSYSAGGNGYTF	TGTGCCAGCAGTTACTCGGCCGGGGGCAATGGCTACACCTTC	14	-	TRBJ1-2	TRBV6-5	-
CASSLERGAYEQYF	TGTGCCAGCAGCTTAGAGAGGGGGGCCTACGAGCAGTACTTC	14	-	TRBJ2-7	TRBV11-2	-
CASSPEGVGGRQYF	TGCGCCAGCAGCCCCGAGGGGGTTGGGGGACGGCAGTATTTT	14	-	TRBJ2-3	TRBV10-1	-
CASSPGTKGRNTDTQYF	TGTGCCAGCAGCCCCGGGACAAAGGGACGAAACACAGATACGCAGTATTTT	17	-	TRBJ2-3	TRBV7-9	once
CASSLGQDGYTF	TGTGCCAGCAGCTTAGGGCAGGACGGCTACACCTTC	12	-	TRBJ1-2	TRBV11-1	-
CATSRLIGQIPATGTQYF	TGTGCCACCAGCAGACTCATCGGGCAGATTCCAGCGACAGGAACCCAGTACTTC	18	-	TRBJ2-5	TRBV15	-
CASSQTGTARNQPQHF	TGTGCCAGCAGCCAAACCGGGACAGCTCGCAATCAGCCCCAGCATTTT	16	TRBD1	TRBJ1-5	TRBV28	-
CASRGVVYEQYF	TGTGCCAGCAGGGGGGTAGTCTACGAGCAGTACTTC	12	-	TRBJ2-7	TRBV2	-
CASRIQSGSSTYEQYF	TGTGCCAGCAGGATTCAAAGCGGGAGTTCGACCTACGAGCAGTACTTC	16	TRBD2	TRBJ2-7	TRBV2	-
CASSPPLAGGSSVYEQYF	TGTGCCAGCAGCCCGCCGTTAGCAGGGGGCTCAAGTGTATACGAGCAGTACTTC	18	TRBD1	TRBJ2-7	TRBV7-6	-
CASSHPRGAETQYF	TGTGCCAGCAGCCATCCGCGGGGGGCGGAGACCCAGTACTTC	14	TRBD2	TRBJ2-5	TRBV11-1	-
CATSAGFYGYTF	TGTGCCACCTCCGCGGGATTCTATGGCTACACCTTC	12	-	TRBJ1-2	TRBV2	-
CASGGWDREITGELFF	TGTGCCAGCGGTGGATGGGATCGGGAGATCACCGGGGAGCTGTTTTTT	16	-	TRBJ2-2	TRBV6-1	-
CASRLGAEFSYEQYF	TGTGCCAGTAGGTTGGGAGCGGAATTCAGCTACGAGCAGTACTTC	15	-	TRBJ2-7	TRBV19	-
CASKGARTGELFF	TGTGCCAGCAAGGGCGCGCGGACCGGGGAGCTGTTTTTT	13	-	TRBJ2-2	TRBV27	-
CASSSRRGTRVTYEQYF	TGTGCCAGCAGCTCCAGGCGCGGGACTAGGGTAACCTACGAGCAGTACTTC	17	TRBD2	TRBJ2-7	TRBV7-8	-
CASSSPRQGPYEQYF	TGTGCCAGCAGCTCGCCACGACAGGGTCCCTACGAGCAGTACTTC	15	TRBD1	TRBJ2-7	TRBV7-2	-
CASSQALAGVRTGELFF	TGCGCCAGCAGCCAAGCACTAGCGGGAGTACGTACCGGGGAGCTGTTTTTT	17	TRBD2	TRBJ2-2	TRBV4-1	-
CASSIAAREGSGEQFF	TGTGCCAGTAGTATAGCGGCGCGGGAGGGATCGGGTGAGCAGTTCTTC	16	TRBD2	TRBJ2-1	TRBV19	-
CASSGPSGTEPYEQYF	TGTGCCAGCAGTGGACCCTCCGGGACTGAACCCTACGAGCAGTACTTC	16	-	TRBJ2-7	TRBV2	-
CASSEYWADNSNQPQHF	TGTGCCAGCAGTGAATACTGGGCAGATAATAGCAATCAGCCCCAGCATTTT	17	-	TRBJ1-5	TRBV6-1	-
CASSLGSGSLAGELFF	TGTGCCAGCAGCTTAGGTTCTGGCAGTTTGGCCGGGGAGCTGTTTTTT	16	-	TRBJ2-2	TRBV7-7	-
CASSSGTNYEQYF	TGTGCCAGTAGCTCCGGGACCAACTACGAGCAGTACTTC	13	-	TRBJ2-7	TRBV19	-
CASSFLRRPYEQYF	TGTGCCAGCAGCTTTCTTCGCCGGCCCTACGAGCAGTACTTC	14	-	TRBJ2-7	TRBV5-6	-
CASSSPGLVYEQYF	TGTGCCAGCAGTTCCCCGGGACTAGTCTACGAGCAGTACTTC	14	TRBD2	TRBJ2-7	TRBV28	-
CASTRGRDYEQYF	TGCGCCAGTACTCGAGGGAGGGATTACGAGCAGTACTTC	13	TRBD2	TRBJ2-7	TRBV5-1	few
CASSLFRSSGQYNEQFF	TGTGCCAGCAGCTTATTTAGGTCTAGCGGGCAGTACAATGAGCAGTTCTTC	17	TRBD2	TRBJ2-1	TRBV7-8	-
CASSEAPHPNEKLFF	TGTGCCAGCAGTGAAGCTCCCCACCCTAATGAAAAACTGTTTTTT	15	-	TRBJ1-4	TRBV6-1	once